A selection of T cell receptor beta chains follows, all from one sample in a study of blood T cell repertoires in COVID-19. Measured with immunoSEQ multiplex PCR; TCRdb has only the in-frame clones, and not every one. The sample holds 300,000 or so clones; about 92% are singletons and the top ten take around 2.5%. The sample consisted of PBMCs or T cells enriched from blood (not recorded which). The receptors shown here come from a man aged 55 to 70 who had recovered from COVID-19. The CDR3 runs from the conserved cysteine through the conserved F or W. A D gene is named only where the DNA matches it firmly. Only part of the rows carry a size: once, few, many, or a class if the clone is expanded.

clone_size	d_call	v_call	j_call	cdr3_aa	cdr3_nt
-	TRBD1	TRBV19	TRBJ2-7	CASSTTGGNYEQYF	TGTGCCAGTAGTACGACAGGGGGCAACTACGAGCAGTACTTC
-	TRBD2	TRBV9	TRBJ2-2	CASSVEVAGGTGELFF	TGTGCCAGCAGCGTAGAGGTCGCGGGGGGAACCGGGGAGCTGTTTTTT
-	TRBD2	TRBV7-9	TRBJ2-1	CASSPTSGRRREQFF	TGTGCCAGCAGCCCGACTAGCGGGAGAAGGCGTGAGCAGTTCTTC
-	TRBD1	TRBV7-2	TRBJ2-1	CASSLARGRYNEQFF	TGTGCCAGCAGCTTAGCGAGGGGGCGATACAATGAGCAGTTCTTC
-	-	TRBV6-5	TRBJ1-6	CASSYRRQNNSPLHF	TGTGCCAGCAGTTACCGCAGACAAAATAATTCACCCCTCCACTTT
-	-	TRBV3-1/TRBV3-2	TRBJ1-2	CASSQGGLIVSGYTF	TGTGCCAGCAGCCAGGGGGGACTTATCGTAAGTGGCTACACCTTC
-	-	TRBV7-2	TRBJ2-5	CASSLDAGSQETQYF	TGTGCCAGCAGCTTAGATGCGGGGTCCCAAGAGACCCAGTACTTC
-	-	TRBV6-5	TRBJ2-7	CASRREPRLIWEQYF	TGTGCCAGCAGACGGGAGCCTAGGCTCATATGGGAGCAGTACTTC
-	TRBD2	TRBV6-5	TRBJ2-2	CASSYKRGVGGELFF	TGTGCCAGCAGTTACAAGCGGGGGGTAGGCGGGGAGCTGTTTTTT
few	TRBD2	TRBV2	TRBJ2-5	CASSLTSGLGETQYF	TGTGCCAGCAGCCTGACTAGCGGGTTAGGTGAGACCCAGTACTTC
-	-	TRBV6-5	TRBJ1-5	CASRPRTSENQPQHF	TGTGCCAGCAGACCACGGACAAGCGAAAATCAGCCCCAGCATTTT
-	-	TRBV7-9	TRBJ1-6	CASSFGDSPLHF	TGTGCCAGCAGCTTCGGGGATTCACCCCTCCACTTT
-	TRBD1	TRBV6-5	TRBJ2-5	CASDRVQGQETQYF	TGTGCCAGTGACAGGGTCCAAGGCCAAGAGACCCAGTACTTC
-	-	TRBV30	TRBJ1-2	CAWIRGRTNYGYTF	TGTGCCTGGATAAGGGGCAGGACTAACTATGGCTACACCTTC
-	TRBD2	TRBV19	TRBJ2-7	CASSMTSGLYEQYF	TGTGCCAGTAGTATGACTAGCGGCCTCTACGAGCAGTACTTC
few	-	TRBV11-2	TRBJ2-2	CASSLESTRGPGELFF	TGTGCCAGCAGCTTAGAATCAACCCGGGGTCCCGGGGAGCTGTTTTTT
-	TRBD1	TRBV11-1	TRBJ2-7	CASTSGRDRGGEQYF	TGTGCCAGCACCTCGGGAAGGGACAGGGGTGGCGAGCAGTACTTC
-	TRBD1	TRBV15	TRBJ1-2	CATSRDRGNYGYTF	TGTGCCACCAGCAGGGACAGGGGGAACTATGGCTACACCTTC
-	TRBD1	TRBV6-2/TRBV6-3	TRBJ1-6	CASSYTDRGYSPLHF	TGTGCCAGCAGTTACACCGACAGGGGTTATTCACCCCTCCACTTT
-	-	TRBV14	TRBJ2-1	CASDRDTYNEQFF	TGTGCCAGCGACCGGGACACCTACAATGAGCAGTTCTTC
few	TRBD2	TRBV28	TRBJ2-7	CASSSPPGGEQYF	TGTGCCAGCAGTTCCCCTCCGGGGGGAGAGCAGTACTTC
-	-	TRBV13	TRBJ1-1	CASRYGGTEAFF	TGTGCCAGCAGGTACGGGGGGACTGAAGCTTTCTTT
-	TRBD2	TRBV7-2	TRBJ2-5	CASSSRTSGRRETQYF	TGTGCCAGCAGCTCGAGAACTAGCGGGAGACGAGAGACCCAGTACTTC
-	TRBD1	TRBV5-8	TRBJ2-3	CASSMGTGPTDTQYF	TGTGCCAGCAGCATGGGGACAGGGCCCACAGATACGCAGTATTTT
few	TRBD1	TRBV7-9	TRBJ1-4	CASRSDRGLDEKLFF	TGTGCCAGCAGGTCCGACAGGGGGCTTGATGAAAAACTGTTTTTT